Detailed here is one T cell receptor (beta chain). Using a J-beta primer mix together with a sample-barcoded 5' primer, a second PCR was run for 7 to 11 cycles. From the 5' RACE reads, TCRdb called clonotypes with MiXCR, one entry per CDR3 protein. This sample has 700,000 to 950,000 distinct CDR3 sequences, with roughly two fifths found just once. The CDR3 has 16 amino acids. Trimming shortened V by 2 bases and J by 5 bases, and 16 bases separated the two germline ends. Germline V lookup: CDR1 SGHDT, CDR2 YYEEEE. These data come from a study of blood T cells in healthy people across ages. The rearrangement links TRBV5-6 to TRBJ1-4, with D tentatively TRBD1 (5 bases). The source material was blood. The TCR comes from a woman aged 55-75 years in good health. The CDR3 protein is CASSFERGMRNEKLFF. CDR3 DNA sequence: TGTGCCAGCAGCTTCGAGCGGGGGATGCGGAATGAAAAACTGTTTTTT.